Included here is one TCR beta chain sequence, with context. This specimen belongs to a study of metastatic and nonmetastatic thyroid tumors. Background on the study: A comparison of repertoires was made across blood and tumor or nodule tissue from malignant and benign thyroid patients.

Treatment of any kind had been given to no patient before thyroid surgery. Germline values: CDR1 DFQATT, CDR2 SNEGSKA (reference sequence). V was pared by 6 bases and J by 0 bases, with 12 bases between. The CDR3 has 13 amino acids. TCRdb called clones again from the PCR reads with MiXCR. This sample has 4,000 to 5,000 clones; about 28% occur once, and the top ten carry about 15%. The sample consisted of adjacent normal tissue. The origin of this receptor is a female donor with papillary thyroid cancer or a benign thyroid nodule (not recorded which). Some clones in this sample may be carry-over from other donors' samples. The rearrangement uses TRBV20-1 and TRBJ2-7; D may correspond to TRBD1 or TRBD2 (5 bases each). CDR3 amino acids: CSAWDVYSYEQYF. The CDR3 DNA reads TGCAGTGCGTGGGACGTCTACTCCTACGAGCAGTACTTC.